This paragraph reports one T cell receptor beta chain. Its target is unknown. Time point here: pre-treatment sample, taken before nivolumab and TIL therapy. Most excised metastases sampled were pleural nodules or supraclavicular lymph nodes. This sample was taken from a study of TIL therapy for anti-PD-1-resistant metastatic lung cancer. Whole-study context: Median tumor mutation burden was 1.5 mutations per megabase. Study findings and constraints: Patients were highly selected, enriched for treatment-naive, never-smoker and oncogene-addicted cases. Many TIL product clones were absent from baseline tumor, suggesting clonal contraction.

Sequencing used immunoSEQ v3. The assay was immunoSEQ multiplex PCR, and TCRdb's table has in-frame clones only and misses some. This table holds some 90,000 clones, just over 65% found once. The TCR sequence derives from a person between 25 and 80 years old with non-small cell lung cancer. This sample comprised tumor tissue, obtained at baseline.

CDR3 residues: CSVAGKTSEQYF. CDR3 DNA sequence: TGCAGCGTTGCTGGCAAGACAAGCGAGCAGTACTTC. The V and J genes are TRBV29-1 and TRBJ2-7; D uncertain. The germline V and J ends were trimmed by 4 bases and 6 bases, with 13 bases remaining between them. Per germline, CDR1 SQVTM and CDR2 ANQGSEA. This CDR3 has 12 residues.